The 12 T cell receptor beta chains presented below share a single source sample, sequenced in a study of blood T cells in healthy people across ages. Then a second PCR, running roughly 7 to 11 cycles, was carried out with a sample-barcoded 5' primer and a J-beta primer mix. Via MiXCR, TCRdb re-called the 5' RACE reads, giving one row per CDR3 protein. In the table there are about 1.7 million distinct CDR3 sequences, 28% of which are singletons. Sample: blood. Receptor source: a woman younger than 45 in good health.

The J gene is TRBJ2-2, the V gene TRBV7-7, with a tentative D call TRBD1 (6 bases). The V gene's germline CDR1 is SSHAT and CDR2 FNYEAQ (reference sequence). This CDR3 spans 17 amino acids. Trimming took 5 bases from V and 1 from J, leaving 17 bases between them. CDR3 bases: TGTGCCAGCAGCCTAGGGGGAGACAGTCAGAACACCGGGGAGCTGTTTTTT. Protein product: CASSLGGDSQNTGELFF.

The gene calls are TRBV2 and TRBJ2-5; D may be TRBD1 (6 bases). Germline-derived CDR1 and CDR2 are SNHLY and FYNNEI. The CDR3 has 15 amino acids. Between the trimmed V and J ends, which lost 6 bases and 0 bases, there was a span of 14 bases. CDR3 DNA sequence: TGTGCCAGCAGCGCCAGACAGGCAAACCAAGAGACCCAGTACTTC. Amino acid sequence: CASSARQANQETQYF.

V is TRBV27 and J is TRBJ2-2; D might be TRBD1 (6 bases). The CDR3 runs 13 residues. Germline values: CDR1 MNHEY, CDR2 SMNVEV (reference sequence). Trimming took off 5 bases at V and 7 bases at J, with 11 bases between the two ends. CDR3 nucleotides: TGTGCCAGCAGTAGGGGGAACGGCGGGGAGCTGTTTTTT. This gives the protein CASSRGNGGELFF.

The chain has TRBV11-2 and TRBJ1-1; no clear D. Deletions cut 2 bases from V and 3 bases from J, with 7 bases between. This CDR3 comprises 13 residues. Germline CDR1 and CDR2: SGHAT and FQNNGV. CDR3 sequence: CASSLTVYTEAFF. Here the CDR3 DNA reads TGTGCCAGCAGCTTAACGGTTTACACTGAAGCTTTCTTT. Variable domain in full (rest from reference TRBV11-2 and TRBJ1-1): EAGVAQSPRYKIIEKRQSVAFWCNPISGHATLYWYQQILGQGPKLLIQFQNNGVVDDSQLPKDRFSAERLKGVDSTLKIQPAKLEDSAVYLCASSLTVYTEAFFGQGTRLTVV.

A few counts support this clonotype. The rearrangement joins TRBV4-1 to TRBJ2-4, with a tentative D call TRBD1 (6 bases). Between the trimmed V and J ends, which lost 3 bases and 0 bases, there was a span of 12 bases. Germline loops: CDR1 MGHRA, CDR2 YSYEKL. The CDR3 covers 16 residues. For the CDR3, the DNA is TGCGCCAGCAGCCACGGACAGCAAATAGCCAAAAACATTCAGTACTTC. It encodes CASSHGQQIAKNIQYF.

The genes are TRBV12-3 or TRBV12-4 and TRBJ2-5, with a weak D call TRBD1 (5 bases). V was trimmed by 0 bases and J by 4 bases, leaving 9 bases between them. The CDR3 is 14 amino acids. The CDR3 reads CASSLALRVETQYF. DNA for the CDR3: TGTGCCAGCAGTTTAGCGCTCAGGGTAGAGACCCAGTACTTC.

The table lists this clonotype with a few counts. CDR3 region: CSVPGGAGETQYF. The CDR3 nucleotides are TGCAGCGTTCCAGGGGGCGCAGGGGAGACCCAGTACTTC. The V gene is TRBV29-1, the J gene TRBJ2-5; 8 bases agree with TRBD1. The CDR3 loop spans 13 amino acids. Germline CDR1 is SQVTM and CDR2 is ANQGSEA. Trimming cost V 5 bases and J 5 bases; bases outside gene matches: 7.

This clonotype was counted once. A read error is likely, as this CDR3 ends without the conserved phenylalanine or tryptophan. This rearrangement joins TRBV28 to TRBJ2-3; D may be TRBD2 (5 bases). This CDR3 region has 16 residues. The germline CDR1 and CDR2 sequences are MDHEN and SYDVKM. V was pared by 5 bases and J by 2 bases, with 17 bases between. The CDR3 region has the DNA TGTGCCAGCAGTCCCACCCCCGAAGCGGACACAGATACGCAGTATTGT. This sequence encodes CASSPTPEADTDTQYC.

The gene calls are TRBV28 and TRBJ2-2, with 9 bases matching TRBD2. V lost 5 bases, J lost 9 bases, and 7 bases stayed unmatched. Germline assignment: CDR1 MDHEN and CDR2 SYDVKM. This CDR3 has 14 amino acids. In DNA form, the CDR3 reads TGTGCCAGCAGTCCAGCGGGGGGAGTGCGGGAGCTGTTTTTT. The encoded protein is CASSPAGGVRELFF.

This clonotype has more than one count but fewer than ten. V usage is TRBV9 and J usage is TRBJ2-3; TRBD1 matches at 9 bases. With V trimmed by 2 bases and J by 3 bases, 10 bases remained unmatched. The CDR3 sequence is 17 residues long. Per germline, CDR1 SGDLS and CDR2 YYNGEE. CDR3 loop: CASSVSPLDRGTDTQYF. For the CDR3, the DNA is TGTGCCAGCAGCGTCTCCCCCCTGGACAGGGGAACAGATACGCAGTATTTT.

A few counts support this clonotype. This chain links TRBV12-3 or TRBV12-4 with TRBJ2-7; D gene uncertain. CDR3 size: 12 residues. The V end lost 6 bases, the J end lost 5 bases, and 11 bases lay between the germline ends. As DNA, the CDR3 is TGTGCCAGCAGCCCAAGCGAGAACGAGCAGTACTTC. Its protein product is CASSPSENEQYF.

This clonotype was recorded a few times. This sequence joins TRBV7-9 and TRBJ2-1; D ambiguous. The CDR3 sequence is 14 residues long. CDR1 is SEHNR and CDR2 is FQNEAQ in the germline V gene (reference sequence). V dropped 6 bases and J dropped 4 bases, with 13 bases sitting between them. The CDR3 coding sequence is TGTGCCAGCAGTCGAGACGTGGAATACAATGAGCAGTTCTTC. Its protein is CASSRDVEYNEQFF.